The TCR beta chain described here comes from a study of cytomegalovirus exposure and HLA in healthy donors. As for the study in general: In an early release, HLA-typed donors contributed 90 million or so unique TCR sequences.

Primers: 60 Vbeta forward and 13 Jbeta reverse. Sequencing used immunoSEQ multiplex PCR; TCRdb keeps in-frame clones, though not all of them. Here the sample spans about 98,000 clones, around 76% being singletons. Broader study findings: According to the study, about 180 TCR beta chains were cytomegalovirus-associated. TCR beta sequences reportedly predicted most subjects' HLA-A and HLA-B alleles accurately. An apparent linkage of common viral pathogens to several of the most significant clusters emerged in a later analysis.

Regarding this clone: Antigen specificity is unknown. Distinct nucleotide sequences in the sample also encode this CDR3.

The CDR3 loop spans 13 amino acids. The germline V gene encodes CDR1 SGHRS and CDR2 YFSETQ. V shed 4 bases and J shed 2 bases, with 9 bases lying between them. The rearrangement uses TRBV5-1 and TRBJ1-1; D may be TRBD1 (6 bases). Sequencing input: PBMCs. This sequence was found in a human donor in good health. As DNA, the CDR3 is TGCGCCAGCAGCCTACAGGGAAACACTGAAGCTTTCTTT. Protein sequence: CASSLQGNTEAFF. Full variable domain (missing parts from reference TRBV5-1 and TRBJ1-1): KAGVTQTPRYLIKTRGQQVTLSCSPISGHRSVSWYQQTPGQGLQFLFEYFSETQRNKGNFPGRFSGRQFSNSRSEMNVSTLELGDSALYLCASSLQGNTEAFFGQGTRLTVV.